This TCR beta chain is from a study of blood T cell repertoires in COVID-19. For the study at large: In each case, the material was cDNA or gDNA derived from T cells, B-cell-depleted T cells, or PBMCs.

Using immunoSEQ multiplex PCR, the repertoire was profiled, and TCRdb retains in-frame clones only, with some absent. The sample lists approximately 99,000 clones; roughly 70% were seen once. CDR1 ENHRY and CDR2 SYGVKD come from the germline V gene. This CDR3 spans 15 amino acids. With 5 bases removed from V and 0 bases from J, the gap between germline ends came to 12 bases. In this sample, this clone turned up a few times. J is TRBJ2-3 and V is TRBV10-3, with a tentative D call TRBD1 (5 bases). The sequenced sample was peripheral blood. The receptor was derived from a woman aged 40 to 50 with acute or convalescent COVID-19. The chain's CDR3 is CAISSDSTSTDTQYF. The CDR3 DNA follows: TGTGCCATCAGTAGCGACAGCACTAGCACAGATACGCAGTATTTT.